This entry is about one TCR beta chain. Antigen: not known. The CDR3 extends over 15 amino acids. Germline loops: CDR1 MNHNS, CDR2 SASEGT. This record comes from a study of cytomegalovirus exposure and HLA in healthy donors. Vbeta (60) and Jbeta (13) primers were used in the PCR. Data came from immunoSEQ multiplex PCR; TCRdb stores just in-frame clones and leaves some out. The data hold 97,000 or so clones, with approximately 82% observed a single time. Findings and caveats of the study: Researchers reported in a later analysis that common viral pathogens appeared linked to several top clusters. Immune exposure data for these donors was limited to CMV serostatus. Cytomegalovirus association was assigned to about 150 TCR beta chains.

The chain couples TRBV6-1 to TRBJ2-5; tentative D call: TRBD1 (6 bases). The J call is uncertain, as TRBJ2-7 better fits the DNA end. The specimen sequenced was PBMCs. The TCR was taken from a man aged 35 to 55 in good health and CMV-seronegative. The DNA of the CDR3 is TGTGCCAGCAGTGCTCAGAGGGGGATCTCCTACGAGCAGTACTTC. Residues: CASSAQRGISYEQYF.